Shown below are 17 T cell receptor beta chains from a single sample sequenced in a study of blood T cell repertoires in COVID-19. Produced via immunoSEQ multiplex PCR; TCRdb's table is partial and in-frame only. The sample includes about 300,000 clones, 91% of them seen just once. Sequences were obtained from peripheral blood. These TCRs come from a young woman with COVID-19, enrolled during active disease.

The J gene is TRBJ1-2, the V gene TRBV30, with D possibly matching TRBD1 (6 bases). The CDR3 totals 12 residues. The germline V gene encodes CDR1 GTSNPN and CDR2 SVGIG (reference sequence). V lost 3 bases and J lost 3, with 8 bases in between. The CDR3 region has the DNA TGTGCCTGGAGGGGACACTACTATGGCTACACCTTC. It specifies CAWRGHYYGYTF.

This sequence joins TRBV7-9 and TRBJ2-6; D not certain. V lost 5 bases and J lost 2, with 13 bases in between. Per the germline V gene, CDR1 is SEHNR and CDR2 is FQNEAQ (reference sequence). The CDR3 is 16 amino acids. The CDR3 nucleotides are TGTGCCAGCAGCCTCACGCGAGCTGCTGGGGCCAACGTCCTGACTTTC. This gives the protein CASSLTRAAGANVLTF. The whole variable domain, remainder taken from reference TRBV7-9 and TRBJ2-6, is DTGVSQNPRHKITKRGQNVTFRCDPISEHNRLYWYRQTLGQGPEFLTYFQNEAQLEKSRLLSDRFSAERPKGSFSTLEIQRTEQGDSAMYLCASSLTRAAGANVLTFGAGSRLTVL.

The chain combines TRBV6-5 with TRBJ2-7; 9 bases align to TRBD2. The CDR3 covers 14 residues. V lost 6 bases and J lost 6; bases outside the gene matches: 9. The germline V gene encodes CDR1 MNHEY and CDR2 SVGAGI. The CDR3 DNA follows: TGTGCCAGCAGCCTAAGCGGGAGGACAGGCGAGCAGTACTTC. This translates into CASSLSGRTGEQYF.

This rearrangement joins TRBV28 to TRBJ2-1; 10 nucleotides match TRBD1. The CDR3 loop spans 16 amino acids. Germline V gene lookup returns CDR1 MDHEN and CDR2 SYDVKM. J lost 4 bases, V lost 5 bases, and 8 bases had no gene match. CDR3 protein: CASSDPGTGVYNEQFF. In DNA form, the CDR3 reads TGTGCCAGCAGTGACCCCGGGACAGGGGTATACAATGAGCAGTTCTTC.

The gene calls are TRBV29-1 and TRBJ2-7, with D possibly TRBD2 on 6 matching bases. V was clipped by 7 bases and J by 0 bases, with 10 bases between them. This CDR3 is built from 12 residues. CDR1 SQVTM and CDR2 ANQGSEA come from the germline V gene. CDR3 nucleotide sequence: TGCAGCGCCCGGACTATCTCCTACGAGCAGTACTTC. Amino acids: CSARTISYEQYF.

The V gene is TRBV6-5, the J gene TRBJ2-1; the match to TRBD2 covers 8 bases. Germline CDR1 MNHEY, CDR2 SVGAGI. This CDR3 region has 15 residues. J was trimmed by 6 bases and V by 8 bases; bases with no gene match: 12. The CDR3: CASSRGGSGGNEQFF. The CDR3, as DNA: TGTGCCAGCTCAAGAGGAGGGAGCGGGGGCAATGAGCAGTTCTTC.

In DNA, the CDR3 is TGTGCCAGCAGCAACAGGGAGTGGGAAAAACTGTTTTTT. As protein: CASSNREWEKLFF. V is TRBV25-1 and J is TRBJ1-4; perhaps TRBD1 as D (6 bases). The CDR3 contains 13 residues. Trimming removed 6 bases from V and 8 bases from J, with 13 bases in between. Germline loops: CDR1 MGHDK, CDR2 SYGVNS.

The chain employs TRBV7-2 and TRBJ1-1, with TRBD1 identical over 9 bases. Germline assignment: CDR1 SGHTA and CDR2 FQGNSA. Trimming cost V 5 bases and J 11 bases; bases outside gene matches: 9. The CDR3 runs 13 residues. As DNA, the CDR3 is TGTGCCAGCAGCCCCGGGGTCGGGACAGGGGCTTTCTTT. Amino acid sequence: CASSPGVGTGAFF. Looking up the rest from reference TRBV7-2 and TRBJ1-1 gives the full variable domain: GAGVSQSPSNKVTEKGKDVELRCDPISGHTALYWYRQSLGQGLEFLIYFQGNSAPDKSGLPSDRFSAERTGGSVSTLTIQRTQQEDSAVYLCASSPGVGTGAFFGQGTRLTVV.

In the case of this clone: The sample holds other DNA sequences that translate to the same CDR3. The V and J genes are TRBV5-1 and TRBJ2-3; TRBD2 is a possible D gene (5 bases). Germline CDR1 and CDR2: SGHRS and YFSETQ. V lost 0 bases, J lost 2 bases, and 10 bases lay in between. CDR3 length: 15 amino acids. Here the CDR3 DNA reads TGCGCCAGCAGCTTGGAGGGAGACTCCACAGATACGCAGTATTTT. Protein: CASSLEGDSTDTQYF.

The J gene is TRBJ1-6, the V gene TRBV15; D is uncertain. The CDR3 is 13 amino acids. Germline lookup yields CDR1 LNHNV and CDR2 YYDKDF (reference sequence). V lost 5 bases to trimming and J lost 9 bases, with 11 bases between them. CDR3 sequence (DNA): TGTGCCACCAGCGTTAATAGAGGTTCACCCCTCCACTTT. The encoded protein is CATSVNRGSPLHF.

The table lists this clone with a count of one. The CDR3 here is CASSLDRVGNNEQFF. The CDR3, as DNA: TGTGCCAGCAGCTTAGACAGGGTGGGGAACAATGAGCAGTTCTTC. The rearrangement uses TRBV7-6 and TRBJ2-1; D perhaps matches TRBD1 (6 bases). Germline V gives CDR1 SGHVS, CDR2 FNYEAQ. V was trimmed by 1 base and J by 5 bases, leaving 12 bases between them. This CDR3 has 15 amino acids.

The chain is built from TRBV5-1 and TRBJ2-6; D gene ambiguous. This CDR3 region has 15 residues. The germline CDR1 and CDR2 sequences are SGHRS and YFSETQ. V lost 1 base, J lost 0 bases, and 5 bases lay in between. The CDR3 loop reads CASSLFRSGANVLTF. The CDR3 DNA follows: TGCGCCAGCAGCTTGTTCCGCTCTGGGGCCAACGTCCTGACTTTC.

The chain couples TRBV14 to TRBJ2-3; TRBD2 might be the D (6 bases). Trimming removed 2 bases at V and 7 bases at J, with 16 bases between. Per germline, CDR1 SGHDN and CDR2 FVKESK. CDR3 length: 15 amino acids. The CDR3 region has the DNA TGTGCCAGCAGCCAACATTACGGGAGCTGGAATACGCAGTATTTT. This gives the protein CASSQHYGSWNTQYF.

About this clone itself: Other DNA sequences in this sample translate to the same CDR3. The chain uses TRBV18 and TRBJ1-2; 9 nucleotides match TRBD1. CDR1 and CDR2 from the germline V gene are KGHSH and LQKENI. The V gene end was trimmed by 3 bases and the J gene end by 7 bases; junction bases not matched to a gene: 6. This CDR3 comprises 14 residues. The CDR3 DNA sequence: TGTGCCAGCTCACCTCCGGGACAGGGAGGTGGCTACACCTTC. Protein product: CASSPPGQGGGYTF.

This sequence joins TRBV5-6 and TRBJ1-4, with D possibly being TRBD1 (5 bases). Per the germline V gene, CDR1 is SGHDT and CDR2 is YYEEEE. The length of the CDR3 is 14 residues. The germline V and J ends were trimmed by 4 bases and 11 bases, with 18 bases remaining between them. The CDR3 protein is CASSPSLSSGKLFF. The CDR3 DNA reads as TGTGCCAGCAGCCCGAGTTTGTCATCAGGGAAACTGTTTTTT.

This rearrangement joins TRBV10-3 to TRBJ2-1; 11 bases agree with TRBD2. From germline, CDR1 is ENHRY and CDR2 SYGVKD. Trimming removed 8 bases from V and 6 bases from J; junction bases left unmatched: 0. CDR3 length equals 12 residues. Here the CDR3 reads CAIGTSGNEQFF. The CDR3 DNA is TGTGCCATCGGGACTAGCGGCAATGAGCAGTTCTTC.

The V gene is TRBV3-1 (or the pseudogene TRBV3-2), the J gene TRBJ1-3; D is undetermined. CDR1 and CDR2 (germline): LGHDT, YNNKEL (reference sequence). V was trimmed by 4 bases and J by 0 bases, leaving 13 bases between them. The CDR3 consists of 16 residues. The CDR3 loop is CASSPRELNSGNTIYF. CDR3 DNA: TGTGCCAGCAGCCCCCGGGAGCTCAACTCTGGAAACACCATATATTTT.